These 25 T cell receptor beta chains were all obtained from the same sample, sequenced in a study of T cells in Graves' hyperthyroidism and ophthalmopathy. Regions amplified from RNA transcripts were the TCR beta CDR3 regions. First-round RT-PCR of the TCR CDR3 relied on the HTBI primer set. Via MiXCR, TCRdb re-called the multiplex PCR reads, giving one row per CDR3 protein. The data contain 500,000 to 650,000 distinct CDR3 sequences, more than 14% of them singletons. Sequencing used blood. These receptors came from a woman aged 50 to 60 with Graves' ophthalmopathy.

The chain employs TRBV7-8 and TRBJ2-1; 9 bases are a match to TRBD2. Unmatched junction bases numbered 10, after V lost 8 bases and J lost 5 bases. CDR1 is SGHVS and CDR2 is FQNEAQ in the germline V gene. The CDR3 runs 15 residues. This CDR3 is CASEKLAGANNEQFF. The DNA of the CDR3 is TGTGCCAGCGAAAAGTTAGCGGGGGCCAACAATGAGCAGTTCTTC.

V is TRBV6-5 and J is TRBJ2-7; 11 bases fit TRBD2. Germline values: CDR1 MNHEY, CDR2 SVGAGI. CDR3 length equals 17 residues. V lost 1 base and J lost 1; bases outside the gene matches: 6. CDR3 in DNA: TGTGCCAGCAGTTACTGGCCTAGCGGGAGGTCTTCCTACGAGCAGTACTTC. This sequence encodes CASSYWPSGRSSYEQYF.

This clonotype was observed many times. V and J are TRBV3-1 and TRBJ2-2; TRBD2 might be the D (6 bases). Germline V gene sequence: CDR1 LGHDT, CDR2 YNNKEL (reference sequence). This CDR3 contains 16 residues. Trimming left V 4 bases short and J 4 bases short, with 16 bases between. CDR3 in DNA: TGTGCCAGCAGCCCGGGGACGACGCGGGGCACCGGGGAGCTGTTTTTT. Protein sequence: CASSPGTTRGTGELFF.

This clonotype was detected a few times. In DNA, the CDR3 is TGCGCCAGCAGCCAAGATAAGGTGGACTTTAACACCGGGGAGCTGTTTTTT. Its protein is CASSQDKVDFNTGELFF. This chain connects TRBV4-3 to TRBJ2-2; maybe TRBD2 (5 bases). Trimming took off 0 bases at V and 2 bases at J, with 13 bases between the two ends. CDR3 size: 17 residues. Germline lookup yields CDR1 LGHNA and CDR2 YSLEER.

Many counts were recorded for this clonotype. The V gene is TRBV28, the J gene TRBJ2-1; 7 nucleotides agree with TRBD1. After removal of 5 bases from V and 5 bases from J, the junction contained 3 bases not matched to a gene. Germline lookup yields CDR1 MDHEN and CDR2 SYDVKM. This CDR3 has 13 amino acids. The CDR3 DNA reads TGTGCCAGCAGTACGGGACAGAACAATGAGCAGTTCTTC. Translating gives CASSTGQNNEQFF.

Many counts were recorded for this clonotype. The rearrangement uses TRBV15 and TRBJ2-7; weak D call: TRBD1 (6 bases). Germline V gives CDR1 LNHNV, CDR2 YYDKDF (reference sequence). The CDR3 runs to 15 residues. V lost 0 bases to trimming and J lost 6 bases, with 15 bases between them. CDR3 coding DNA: TGTGCCACCAGCAGAGAACGTCATAGGGGGACCGAGCAGTACTTC. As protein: CATSRERHRGTEQYF.

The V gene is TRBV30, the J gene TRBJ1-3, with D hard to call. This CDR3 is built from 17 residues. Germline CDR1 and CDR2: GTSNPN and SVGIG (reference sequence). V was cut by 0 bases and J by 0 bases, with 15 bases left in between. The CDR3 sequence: CAWSVRAAANSGNTIYF. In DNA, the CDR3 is TGTGCCTGGAGTGTGAGGGCAGCCGCAAACTCTGGAAACACCATATATTTT.

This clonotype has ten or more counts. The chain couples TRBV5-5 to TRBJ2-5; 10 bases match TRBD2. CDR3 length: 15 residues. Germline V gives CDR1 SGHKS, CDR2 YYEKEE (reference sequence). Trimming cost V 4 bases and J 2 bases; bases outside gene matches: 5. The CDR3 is CASSRTSGKQETQYF. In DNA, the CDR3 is TGTGCCAGCAGCCGGACTAGCGGTAAACAAGAGACCCAGTACTTC.

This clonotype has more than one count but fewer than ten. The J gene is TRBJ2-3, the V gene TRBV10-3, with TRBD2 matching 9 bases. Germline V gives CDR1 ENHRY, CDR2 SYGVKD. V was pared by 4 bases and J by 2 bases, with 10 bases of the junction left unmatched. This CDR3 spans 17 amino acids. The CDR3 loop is CAISVIAGEVSTDTQYF. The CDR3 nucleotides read TGTGCCATCAGTGTTATAGCGGGAGAAGTTTCCACAGATACGCAGTATTTT.

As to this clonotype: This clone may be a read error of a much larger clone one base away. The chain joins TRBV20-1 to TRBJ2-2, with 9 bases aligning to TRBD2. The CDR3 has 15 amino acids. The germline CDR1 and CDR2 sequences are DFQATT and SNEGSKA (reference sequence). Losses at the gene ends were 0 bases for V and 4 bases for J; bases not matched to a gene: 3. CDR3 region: CSARDLAGPTGELFF. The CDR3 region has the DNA TGCAGTGCTAGAGATCTAGCGGGACCCACCGGGGAGCTGTTTTTT.

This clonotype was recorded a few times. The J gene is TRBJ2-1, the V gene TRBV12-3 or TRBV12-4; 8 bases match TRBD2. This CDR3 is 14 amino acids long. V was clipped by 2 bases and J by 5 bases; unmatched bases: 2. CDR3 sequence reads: CASSLSGGDNEQFF. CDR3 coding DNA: TGTGCCAGCAGTTTATCGGGAGGGGACAATGAGCAGTTCTTC.

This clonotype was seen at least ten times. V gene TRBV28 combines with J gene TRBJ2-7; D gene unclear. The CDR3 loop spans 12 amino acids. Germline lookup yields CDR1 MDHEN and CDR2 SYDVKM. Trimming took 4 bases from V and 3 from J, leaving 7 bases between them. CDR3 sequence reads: CASSSTFYEQYF. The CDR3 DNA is TGTGCCAGCAGTTCCACCTTCTACGAGCAGTACTTC.

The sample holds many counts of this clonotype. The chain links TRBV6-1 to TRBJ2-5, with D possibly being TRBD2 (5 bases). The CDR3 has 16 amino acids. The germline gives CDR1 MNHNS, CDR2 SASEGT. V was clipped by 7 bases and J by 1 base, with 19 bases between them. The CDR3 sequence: CASTYTWENSQETQYF. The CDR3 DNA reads TGTGCCAGCACGTACACCTGGGAGAATTCCCAAGAGACCCAGTACTTC.

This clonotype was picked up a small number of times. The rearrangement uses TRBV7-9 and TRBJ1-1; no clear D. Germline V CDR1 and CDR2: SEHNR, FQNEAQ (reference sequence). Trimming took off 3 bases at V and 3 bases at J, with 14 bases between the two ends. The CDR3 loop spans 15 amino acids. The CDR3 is CASSFLRPRDTEAFF. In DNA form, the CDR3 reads TGTGCCAGCAGCTTTCTCCGCCCTCGGGACACTGAAGCTTTCTTT.

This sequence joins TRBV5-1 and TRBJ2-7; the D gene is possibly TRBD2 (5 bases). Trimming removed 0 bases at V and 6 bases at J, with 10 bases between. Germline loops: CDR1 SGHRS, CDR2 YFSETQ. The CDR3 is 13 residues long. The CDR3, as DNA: TGCGCCAGCAGCTTGGTTCCTGCGGGCGAGCAGTACTTC. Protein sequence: CASSLVPAGEQYF.

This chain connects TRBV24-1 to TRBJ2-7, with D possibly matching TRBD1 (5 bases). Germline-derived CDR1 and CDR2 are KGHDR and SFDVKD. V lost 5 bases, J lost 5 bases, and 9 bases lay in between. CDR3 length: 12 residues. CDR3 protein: CATSGQQNEQYF. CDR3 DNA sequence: TGTGCCACCAGTGGACAGCAAAACGAGCAGTACTTC.

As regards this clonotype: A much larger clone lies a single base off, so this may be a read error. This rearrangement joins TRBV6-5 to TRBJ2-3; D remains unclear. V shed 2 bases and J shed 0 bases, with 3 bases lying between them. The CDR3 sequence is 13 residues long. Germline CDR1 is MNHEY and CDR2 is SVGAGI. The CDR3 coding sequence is TGTGCCAGCAGTTACGTTAGCACAGATACGCAGTATTTT. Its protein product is CASSYVSTDTQYF.

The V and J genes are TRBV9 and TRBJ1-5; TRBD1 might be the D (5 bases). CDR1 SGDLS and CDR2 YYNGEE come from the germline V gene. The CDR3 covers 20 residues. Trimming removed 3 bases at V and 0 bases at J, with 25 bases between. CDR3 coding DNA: TGTGCCAGCAGCGCTGACAGAAGAAAACTAAACCCCCTTAGCAATCAGCCCCAGCATTTT. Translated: CASSADRRKLNPLSNQPQHF.

The CDR3 nucleotides are TGTGCCAGCAGCAGTTGGGGGGACACAGATACGCAGTATTTT. It encodes CASSSWGDTDTQYF. The chain links TRBV5-4 to TRBJ2-3, with D possibly matching TRBD2 (6 bases). CDR1 SGHNT and CDR2 YYREEE come from the germline V gene (reference sequence). The V gene lost 4 bases and the J gene lost 2 bases, with 11 bases spanning the gap. The CDR3 is 14 amino acids.

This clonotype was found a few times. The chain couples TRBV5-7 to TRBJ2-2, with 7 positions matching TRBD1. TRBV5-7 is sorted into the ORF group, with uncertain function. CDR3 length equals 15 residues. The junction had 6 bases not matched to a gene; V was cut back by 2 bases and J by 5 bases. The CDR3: CASSFRGFGTGELFF. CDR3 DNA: TGTGCCAGCAGCTTCAGGGGGTTTGGGACCGGGGAGCTGTTTTTT.

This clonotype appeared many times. CDR3 protein: CASSFGMNYEQYF. In DNA, the CDR3 is TGTGCCAGCAGTTTCGGGATGAATTACGAGCAGTACTTC. V gene TRBV27 combines with J gene TRBJ2-7; D might be TRBD2 (5 bases). Germline CDR1 reads MNHEY; CDR2 reads SMNVEV (reference sequence). V was pared by 3 bases and J by 4 bases, with 10 bases between. This CDR3 contains 13 residues.

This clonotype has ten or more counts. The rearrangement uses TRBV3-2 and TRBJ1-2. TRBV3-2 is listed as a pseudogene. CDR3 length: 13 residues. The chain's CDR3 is CASSQDGAGTHTF. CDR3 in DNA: TGTGCCAGCAGCCAAGACGGGGCCGGGACTCACACCTTC.

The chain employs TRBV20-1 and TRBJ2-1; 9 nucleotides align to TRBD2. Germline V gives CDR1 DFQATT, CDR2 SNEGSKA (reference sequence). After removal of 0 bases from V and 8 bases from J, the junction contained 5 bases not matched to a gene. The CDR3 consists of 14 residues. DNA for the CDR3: TGCAGTGCTAGAGATGTTAGCGGGAGCGATGAGCAGTTCTTC. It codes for CSARDVSGSDEQFF.

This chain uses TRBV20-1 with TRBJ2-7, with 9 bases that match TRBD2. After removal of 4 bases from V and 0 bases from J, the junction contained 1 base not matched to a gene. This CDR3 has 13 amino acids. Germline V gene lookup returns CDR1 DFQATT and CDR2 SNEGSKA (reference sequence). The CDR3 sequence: CSAIAGDSYEQYF. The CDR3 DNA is TGCAGTGCTATAGCGGGAGACTCCTACGAGCAGTACTTC.

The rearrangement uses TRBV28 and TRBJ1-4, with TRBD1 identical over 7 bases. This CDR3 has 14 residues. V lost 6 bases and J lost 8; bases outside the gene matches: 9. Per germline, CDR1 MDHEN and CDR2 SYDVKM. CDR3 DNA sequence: TGTGCCAGCAGGCCTACGGGACAGCCGGAAAAACTGTTTTTT. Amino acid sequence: CASRPTGQPEKLFF.